The clone carrying this T cell receptor (beta chain) showed up just a few times. The antigen is unknown. TCRdb recomputed calls from the 5' RACE reads with MiXCR, one row per CDR3 protein. The table shows about 160,000 distinct CDR3 sequences, with 15% to 20% occurring only once. V dropped 6 bases and J dropped 1 base, with 16 bases sitting between them. The germline V gene has CDR1 SGHNT and CDR2 YYREEE (reference sequence). The CDR3 extends over 16 amino acids. This entry belongs to a study of CD8 T cells in ankylosing spondylitis. Study results and caveats: Certain motif variants had earlier appeared in reactive arthritis synovial fluid and blood. Reports say disease-linked clones showed up significantly more in matched ankylosing spondylitis synovial fluid.

The receptor was derived from a male donor with ankylosing spondylitis or in good health (not recorded which). The sequenced sample consisted of blood, either unsorted or a sorted T cell fraction (not recorded which). The chain employs TRBV5-4 and TRBJ2-2; tentative D call: TRBD2 (6 bases). The CDR3 here is CASMPGGGRNTGELFF. The DNA for the CDR3 is TGTGCCAGCATGCCGGGTGGGGGGAGGAACACCGGGGAGCTGTTTTTT.